This TCR beta chain was retrieved from a study of T cells in narcolepsy. Study-wide context: Patients with NT1 or NT2 and healthy control donors were enrolled. Overall study results and limits: Comparing one patient's CSF and blood CD4+ clonotypes highlighted HCRT- and TRIB2-specific autoreactive clonotypes. Reportedly, autoreactive clonotypes were serially detected in patients' blood but not controls'.

Assay used: immunoSEQ multiplex PCR; TCRdb lists only in-frame clones, some missing. The profile shows more than 20,000 clones, around 80% of them singletons. As to this clone: The antigen is unknown.

Germline V gene lookup returns CDR1 LNHNV and CDR2 YYDKDF (reference sequence). V dropped 0 bases and J dropped 7 bases, with 9 bases sitting between them. The CDR3 loop spans 14 amino acids. Sequenced input: memory (CD45RA-) CD4+ T cells from blood. The sequence came from a human donor in good health. The V call is TRBV15, the J call TRBJ2-2; no clear D gene. The CDR3 here is CATSRDVTRGELFF. The DNA of the CDR3 is TGTGCCACCAGCAGAGATGTCACACGCGGGGAGCTGTTTTTT.